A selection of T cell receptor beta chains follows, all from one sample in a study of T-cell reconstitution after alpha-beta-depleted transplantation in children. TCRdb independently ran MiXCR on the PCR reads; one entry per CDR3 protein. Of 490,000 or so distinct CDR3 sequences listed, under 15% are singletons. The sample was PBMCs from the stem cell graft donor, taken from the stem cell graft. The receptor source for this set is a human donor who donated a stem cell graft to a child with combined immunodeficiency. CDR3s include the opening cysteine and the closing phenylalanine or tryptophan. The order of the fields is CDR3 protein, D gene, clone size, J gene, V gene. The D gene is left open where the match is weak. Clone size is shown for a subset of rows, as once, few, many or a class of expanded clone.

CDR3aa: CASSSGTGGATLSTDTQYF
d_gene: TRBD1
abundance: -
j_gene: TRBJ2-3
v_gene: TRBV12-3/TRBV12-4

CDR3aa: CASSVGGISYNEQFF
d_gene: -
abundance: few
j_gene: TRBJ2-1
v_gene: TRBV9

CDR3aa: CASSVDGTFYYGYTF
d_gene: -
abundance: many
j_gene: TRBJ1-2
v_gene: TRBV9

CDR3aa: CASSQLLGAGETQYF
d_gene: -
abundance: -
j_gene: TRBJ2-5
v_gene: TRBV5-1

CDR3aa: CASTGGGMTDTQYF
d_gene: TRBD2
abundance: many
j_gene: TRBJ2-3
v_gene: TRBV28

CDR3aa: CAWDSENTEAFF
d_gene: -
abundance: -
j_gene: TRBJ1-1
v_gene: TRBV30

CDR3aa: CASSPDAHRRGTQYF
d_gene: -
abundance: -
j_gene: TRBJ2-3
v_gene: TRBV18

CDR3aa: CASSQGGLANSYNEQFF
d_gene: TRBD2
abundance: -
j_gene: TRBJ2-1
v_gene: TRBV14

CDR3aa: CASSLSQDRVYGYTF
d_gene: TRBD1
abundance: -
j_gene: TRBJ1-2
v_gene: TRBV7-2

CDR3aa: CASSPQGYSGVGETQYF
d_gene: -
abundance: few
j_gene: TRBJ2-5
v_gene: TRBV4-3

CDR3aa: CSVKMLSNQPQHF
d_gene: -
abundance: -
j_gene: TRBJ1-5
v_gene: TRBV20-1

CDR3aa: CASSPGTSGSWFF
d_gene: TRBD2
abundance: -
j_gene: TRBJ2-1
v_gene: TRBV5-1

CDR3aa: CSAMGAQETQYF
d_gene: -
abundance: few
j_gene: TRBJ2-5
v_gene: TRBV20-1

CDR3aa: CSVKISYNEQFF
d_gene: -
abundance: many
j_gene: TRBJ2-1
v_gene: TRBV29-1

CDR3aa: CASSAPTRQGLWGEQYF
d_gene: -
abundance: many
j_gene: TRBJ2-7
v_gene: TRBV12-3/TRBV12-4

CDR3aa: CASSQQGVDTGELFF
d_gene: TRBD1
abundance: few
j_gene: TRBJ2-2
v_gene: TRBV6-1

CDR3aa: CASSSASGRYNEQFF
d_gene: -
abundance: -
j_gene: TRBJ2-1
v_gene: TRBV7-2

CDR3aa: CSVEEVYKQYF
d_gene: -
abundance: many
j_gene: TRBJ2-7
v_gene: TRBV29-1

CDR3aa: CATSDLGYEQYF
d_gene: -
abundance: many
j_gene: TRBJ2-7
v_gene: TRBV24-1

CDR3aa: CSARDGQGWYEQYF
d_gene: TRBD1
abundance: few
j_gene: TRBJ2-7
v_gene: TRBV20-1

CDR3aa: CASRPGTAFNEKLFF
d_gene: TRBD1
abundance: few
j_gene: TRBJ1-4
v_gene: TRBV27

CDR3aa: CASSSDRGDQPQHF
d_gene: TRBD1
abundance: many
j_gene: TRBJ1-5
v_gene: TRBV11-2

CDR3aa: CSAQTSGRETQYF
d_gene: TRBD2
abundance: -
j_gene: TRBJ2-5
v_gene: TRBV20-1

CDR3aa: CASRNMGDGQPQHF
d_gene: -
abundance: many
j_gene: TRBJ1-5
v_gene: TRBV12-3/TRBV12-4

CDR3aa: CATMGPNYEQYF
d_gene: -
abundance: -
j_gene: TRBJ2-7
v_gene: TRBV24-1

CDR3aa: CSVVGRGNTGELFF
d_gene: -
abundance: many
j_gene: TRBJ2-2
v_gene: TRBV29-1

CDR3aa: CASTFFTGDTEAFF
d_gene: -
abundance: -
j_gene: TRBJ1-1
v_gene: TRBV7-6

CDR3aa: CASSPRRDRAGETQYF
d_gene: TRBD1
abundance: -
j_gene: TRBJ2-5
v_gene: TRBV25-1

CDR3aa: CASTASGGPSYNEQFF
d_gene: TRBD2
abundance: -
j_gene: TRBJ2-1
v_gene: TRBV27

CDR3aa: CASFEALGGSYNEQFF
d_gene: -
abundance: many
j_gene: TRBJ2-1
v_gene: TRBV5-6

CDR3aa: CASTPEGGLMQFF
d_gene: -
abundance: few
j_gene: TRBJ2-1
v_gene: TRBV27

CDR3aa: CASTHSLLAGVTDTQYF
d_gene: TRBD2
abundance: -
j_gene: TRBJ2-3
v_gene: TRBV28

CDR3aa: CASSWPGTSGGTDTQYF
d_gene: TRBD2
abundance: many
j_gene: TRBJ2-3
v_gene: TRBV5-1

CDR3aa: CASSQSVAPQHF
d_gene: -
abundance: -
j_gene: TRBJ1-5
v_gene: TRBV4-2

CDR3aa: CSAWGQGAGGYTF
d_gene: TRBD1
abundance: few
j_gene: TRBJ1-2
v_gene: TRBV20-1

CDR3aa: CASSLSSGVDQPQHF
d_gene: -
abundance: -
j_gene: TRBJ1-5
v_gene: TRBV7-2

CDR3aa: CSARNPATSGGKETQYF
d_gene: TRBD2
abundance: few
j_gene: TRBJ2-5
v_gene: TRBV20-1

CDR3aa: CATSGASGRMRTYEQYF
d_gene: TRBD2
abundance: few
j_gene: TRBJ2-7
v_gene: TRBV11-2

CDR3aa: CASSYSGSGRAVGEQYF
d_gene: TRBD2
abundance: -
j_gene: TRBJ2-7
v_gene: TRBV6-5

CDR3aa: CASSWTAYEQYF
d_gene: -
abundance: many
j_gene: TRBJ2-7
v_gene: TRBV7-9

CDR3aa: CASISGGGSYNEQFF
d_gene: TRBD2
abundance: -
j_gene: TRBJ2-1
v_gene: TRBV7-9

CDR3aa: CASSVVSRGMDNEQFF
d_gene: -
abundance: -
j_gene: TRBJ2-1
v_gene: TRBV9

CDR3aa: CASSLGRSPGYTF
d_gene: -
abundance: -
j_gene: TRBJ1-2
v_gene: TRBV5-6

CDR3aa: CAISPSTGGAETQYF
d_gene: TRBD1
abundance: -
j_gene: TRBJ2-5
v_gene: TRBV10-3

CDR3aa: CASTTSPHEQFF
d_gene: -
abundance: few
j_gene: TRBJ2-1
v_gene: TRBV28

CDR3aa: CASSYPGQGTYGYTF
d_gene: TRBD1
abundance: many
j_gene: TRBJ1-2
v_gene: TRBV6-5

CDR3aa: CSVESSPNYEQYF
d_gene: -
abundance: many
j_gene: TRBJ2-7
v_gene: TRBV29-1

CDR3aa: CASSPGLAGGNTGELFF
d_gene: TRBD2
abundance: many
j_gene: TRBJ2-2
v_gene: TRBV6-1

CDR3aa: CASSLQGWDTGELFF
d_gene: -
abundance: many
j_gene: TRBJ2-2
v_gene: TRBV12-3/TRBV12-4

CDR3aa: CASSPSVSSQPQHF
d_gene: -
abundance: -
j_gene: TRBJ1-5
v_gene: TRBV4-1

CDR3aa: CASSETGVAYEQYF
d_gene: -
abundance: few
j_gene: TRBJ2-7
v_gene: TRBV6-1